A single sample is the source of the 17 T cell receptor beta chains below, sequenced in a study of CD8+CD57+ T cells in acquired aplastic anemia. Sequenced patients had shown CD8+CD57+ cell expansion by flow cytometry. For CDR3 and TCR beta VDJ profiling, genomic DNA was the template used. Each CDR3 protein gets one entry after TCRdb re-called the reads with MiXCR. The repertoire holds approximately 170,000 distinct CDR3 sequences, with roughly 45% as singletons. The sample was sorted CD4+, CD8+, or CD8+CD57+ T cells (not recorded which) from PBMCs. Every receptor here comes from a human donor with aplastic anemia.

V gene TRBV10-3 combines with J gene TRBJ2-7, with 9 bases identical to TRBD1. Trimming cost V 6 bases and J 4 bases; bases outside gene matches: 7. Germline values: CDR1 ENHRY, CDR2 SYGVKD. CDR3 length: 14 residues. Here the CDR3 reads CAISGQGRSYEQYF. CDR3 sequence (DNA): TGTGCCATCAGCGGACAGGGGAGGTCTTACGAGCAGTACTTC.

This clonotype has a single count. The V call is TRBV19, the J call TRBJ1-3, with a possible D match to TRBD1 (5 bases). The CDR3 extends over 16 amino acids. CDR1 is LNHDA and CDR2 is SQIVND in the germline V gene (reference sequence). The V gene lost 9 bases and the J gene lost 2 bases, with 20 bases spanning the gap. CDR3 residues: CASSLGGALPGNTIYF. In DNA, the CDR3 is TGTGCCAGCAGCTTAGGAGGGGCCCTCCCTGGAAACACCATATATTTT.

This clonotype was counted ten times or more. This chain joins TRBV12-3 or TRBV12-4 and TRBJ2-1; the match to TRBD1 covers 10 bases. The CDR3 is 19 amino acids. V shed 6 bases and J 4 bases; nucleotides not matched to a gene: 18. CDR3 in DNA: TGTGCCAGCAGAGCGACAGGGGGCCTAACTCCGGACTATTACAATGAGCAGTTCTTC. Translated, it gives CASRATGGLTPDYYNEQFF.

There are many counts of this clonotype. J is TRBJ1-5 and V is TRBV19; no clear D. This CDR3 has 13 residues. With 5 bases removed from V and 0 bases from J, the gap between germline ends came to 5 bases. CDR1 and CDR2 from the germline V gene are LNHDA and SQIVND (reference sequence). Here the CDR3 DNA reads TGTGCCAGTAGTCCTTATAGCAATCAGCCCCAGCATTTT. This sequence encodes CASSPYSNQPQHF.

This clonotype occurred many times. The J gene is TRBJ2-3, the V gene TRBV19, with TRBD1 matching 8 bases. The CDR3 is made up of 13 amino acids. V lost 5 bases to trimming and J lost 6 bases; unmatched junction nucleotides: 4. The germline CDR1 and CDR2 sequences are LNHDA and SQIVND (reference sequence). Here the CDR3 reads CASSVDRDDTQYF. For the CDR3, the DNA is TGTGCCAGTAGTGTGGACAGGGATGATACGCAGTATTTT.

This chain uses TRBV7-2 with TRBJ1-6; D gene ambiguous. Germline-derived CDR1 and CDR2 are SGHTA and FQGNSA. The CDR3 length is 12 residues. V was shortened by 2 bases and J by 7 bases, with 3 bases between the two germline ends. CDR3 residues: CASSLQNSPLHF. The DNA of the CDR3 is TGTGCCAGCAGCTTACAAAATTCACCCCTCCACTTT.

The gene calls are TRBV25-1 and TRBJ1-6, with D possibly being TRBD1 (5 bases). V was clipped by 2 bases and J by 4 bases, with 12 bases between them. This CDR3 has 16 amino acids. Germline V gene data show CDR1 as MGHDK and CDR2 as SYGVNS. This CDR3 is CASSEERGHYNSPLHF. CDR3 bases: TGTGCCAGCAGTGAAGAGAGAGGACATTATAATTCACCCCTCCACTTT.

The chain is built from TRBV24-1 and TRBJ2-3, with 8 bases that match TRBD1. V was clipped by 4 bases and J by 8 bases; unmatched bases: 10. Germline-derived CDR1 and CDR2 are KGHDR and SFDVKD. The CDR3 has 15 residues. Here the CDR3 reads CATSDHGQGFPTQYF. DNA for the CDR3: TGTGCCACCAGTGACCATGGACAGGGTTTTCCTACGCAGTATTTT.

The chain carries TRBV15 and TRBJ1-6, with unresolved D. The V gene's germline CDR1 is LNHNV and CDR2 YYDKDF (reference sequence). This CDR3 comprises 14 residues. Trimming stripped 2 bases from V and 14 bases from J, with 16 bases between. As DNA, the CDR3 is TGTGCCACCAGCAGAACCCGGGATATCTACACCCTCCACTTT. This gives the protein CATSRTRDIYTLHF.

The count of this clonotype is one. For the CDR3, the DNA is TGTGCCAGCAGTGAAGAACGGGGTAACTATGGCTACACCTTC. Translation: CASSEERGNYGYTF. V is TRBV25-1 and J is TRBJ1-2, with D uncertain. The CDR3 runs 14 residues. Trimming cost V 2 bases and J 1 base, with 8 bases left between them. Germline lookup yields CDR1 MGHDK and CDR2 SYGVNS.

The table lists this clonotype with a few counts. The chain employs TRBV7-3 and TRBJ2-5; no firm D call. Germline V gene lookup returns CDR1 SGHTA and CDR2 FQGTGA. Trimming took 2 bases from V and 0 from J, leaving 4 bases between them. There are 13 residues in the CDR3. This chain's CDR3 is CASSLFDQETQYF. Here the CDR3 DNA reads TGTGCCAGCAGCTTATTTGACCAAGAGACCCAGTACTTC.

V gene TRBV24-1 combines with J gene TRBJ2-1; 11 positions match TRBD2. J was trimmed by 8 bases and V by 3 bases; bases with no gene match: 5. Per the germline V gene, CDR1 is KGHDR and CDR2 is SFDVKD. The CDR3 sequence is 15 residues long. Written as DNA, the CDR3 is TGTGCCACCAGTGATCGCCTAGCGGGAGGCCATGAGCAGTTCTTC. Its translation: CATSDRLAGGHEQFF.

This clonotype was picked up many times. V is TRBV20-1 and J is TRBJ2-5, with 8 bases lining up with TRBD2. The CDR3 contains 14 residues. The ends lost 6 bases at V and 2 bases at J; junction bases unmatched: 8. Germline lookup yields CDR1 DFQATT and CDR2 SNEGSKA (reference sequence). The CDR3 nucleotides are TGCAGTGCCACCGGTTTAGCGGGGCAAGAGACCCAGTACTTC. This translates into CSATGLAGQETQYF.

The CDR3 reads CAGQGANVLTF. CDR3 coding DNA: TGTGCCGGACAGGGGGCCAACGTCCTGACTTTC. The V call is TRBV7-3, the J call TRBJ2-6; TRBD1 might be the D (6 bases). Germline CDR1 SGHTA, CDR2 FQGTGA. V lost 11 bases, J lost 4 bases, and 6 bases lay in between. CDR3 length: 11 amino acids.

The gene calls are TRBV19 and TRBJ2-5, with a weak D call TRBD1 (6 bases). V gave up 5 bases and J gave up 6 bases, with 16 bases separating them. The CDR3 runs to 14 residues. Per germline, CDR1 LNHDA and CDR2 SQIVND (reference sequence). The CDR3 DNA follows: TGTGCCAGTAGTTTGACAGGTGGTGGGCAGACCCAGTACTTC. Encoded protein: CASSLTGGGQTQYF. The variable domain in full, completed from reference TRBV19 and TRBJ2-5, reads DGGITQSPKYLFRKEGQNVTLSCEQNLNHDAMYWYRQDPGQGLRLIYYSQIVNDFQKGDIAEGYSVSREKKESFPLTVTSAQKNPTAFYLCASSLTGGGQTQYFGPGTRLLVL.

The chain has TRBV20-1 and TRBJ2-7; TRBD1 agrees at 10 bases. Per germline, CDR1 DFQATT and CDR2 SNEGSKA (reference sequence). CDR3 length equals 13 residues. Trimming at V came to 3 bases and at J to 1 base, leaving 0 bases not matched to a gene. CDR3: CSARGQGSYEQYF. CDR3 nucleotide sequence: TGCAGTGCTAGGGGACAGGGGTCCTACGAGCAGTACTTC.

The chain recombines TRBV19 with TRBJ1-5, with 12 nucleotides matching TRBD1. CDR3 size: 14 residues. The V segment lost 6 bases and the J segment 6 bases; nucleotides outside the gene matches: 3. CDR1 LNHDA and CDR2 SQIVND come from the germline V gene (reference sequence). CDR3 coding DNA: TGTGCCAGTAGGGGACAGGGGGCTATTCAGCCCCAGCATTTT. This gives the protein CASRGQGAIQPQHF.